This T cell receptor beta chain was recorded in a study of shared clonotypes between healthy human individuals. Study-wide points: The sharing of 5% to 6.5% of naive CD4 clonotypes was seen across a few donors.

Using immunoSEQ multiplex PCR, the repertoire was profiled, and TCRdb retains in-frame clones only, with some absent. The sample has 730,000 or so clones, roughly 70% seen once; the top ten hold about 2%. The V gene lost 3 bases and the J gene lost 9 bases, with 12 bases spanning the gap. Germline-derived CDR1 and CDR2 are ENHRY and SYGVKD. This CDR3 comprises 13 residues. The table lists this clone with a few counts. Its target is unknown. V and J are TRBV10-3 and TRBJ2-1; D gene uncertain. Sequencing input: memory CD4+ T cells sorted from blood. Subset reported: CD45RA-negative fraction. This TCR was recovered from a woman aged 30 to 39 in good health. CDR3 DNA: TGTGCCATCAGTGATCGAGGACCTGGTGAGCAGTTCTTC. This gives the protein CAISDRGPGEQFF.